This section outlines one T cell receptor (beta chain) sequence together with its context. This entry is derived from a study of blood T cell repertoires in COVID-19. Study-wide background: The United States, Italy and Spain supplied acute and convalescent COVID-19 samples.

Profiled with immunoSEQ multiplex PCR; TCRdb holds only in-frame clones, not every one. The sample records about 150,000 clones, over 70% being singletons. Sequences were obtained from peripheral blood. The sequence was collected from a woman aged 65 to 85 who had recovered from COVID-19.

The CDR3 bases are TGTGCCAGCAGATCTCCCGGGGATACGCAGTATTTT. Protein: CASRSPGDTQYF. This sequence joins TRBV27 and TRBJ2-3; D not certain. There are 12 residues in the CDR3. V was trimmed by 6 bases and J by 6 bases, leaving 10 bases between them. Germline V CDR1 and CDR2: MNHEY, SMNVEV (reference sequence).